The sequence of this T cell receptor (beta chain) was determined in a study of PD-1 blockade in classical Hodgkin lymphoma. Notes on the study in general: Partial responders and progressors had significantly lower baseline TCR diversity. CD4+ TCR diversity climbed significantly by C4D1, unlike CD8+ TCR diversity. Lower baseline TCR diversity was reported for newly diagnosed patients than for healthy donors. Although disease activity or prior therapy may be involved, causes of the repertoire differences remain undefined.

Every patient was affected by relapse after autologous stem cell transplantation, while exposure to brentuximab vedotin was not uniform. Magnetic negative selection was used to purify CD4+ T cells from PBMCs that had been thawed. Comments on this clone: Its antigen is not known.

Looked up from germline, CDR1 is SNHLY and CDR2 is FYNNEI. This CDR3 has 13 amino acids. V lost 5 bases, J lost 1 base, and 3 bases lay in between. TCRdb keeps only in-frame clones here, not all; method: immunoSEQ multiplex PCR. This table has about 30,000 clones, over 75% appearing once. The J gene is TRBJ2-6, the V gene TRBV2; the D is unclear. The receptor's source is a human donor with classical Hodgkin lymphoma. The input for sequencing was CD4+ T cells from blood, taken at baseline. CDR3 protein: CASSPSGANVLTF. The CDR3 region has the DNA TGTGCCAGCAGTCCTTCTGGGGCCAACGTCCTGACTTTC.